The present TCR beta chain was sequenced within a study of cytotoxic CD8 clonotypes in ibrutinib-treated CLL. CDR3 length equals 13 residues. V gave up 2 bases and J gave up 5 bases, with 10 bases separating them. The germline V gene has CDR1 SGHRS and CDR2 YFSETQ. Profiled with immunoSEQ multiplex PCR; TCRdb holds only in-frame clones, not every one. Of about 200,000 clones in the sample, roughly 73% were seen once. This material consisted of PBMCs, taken after 12 months of ibrutinib treatment. This clonotype was obtained from a human donor with chronic lymphocytic leukemia. The chain recombines TRBV5-1 with TRBJ2-5; possible D gene TRBD1, 5 bases. In nucleotides, the CDR3 is TGCGCCAGCAGCTTTGGGGCGGTCGAGACCCAGTACTTC. It codes for CASSFGAVETQYF.